This T cell receptor beta chain was sequenced for a study of shared clonotypes between healthy human individuals (dated by TCRdb to 2020 to 2021). With respect to the entire study: A few men and two women, aged 18 to 49 years, made up the cohort. For each donor, three plates each were used for CD4 naive and CD4 memory, two plates were used for CD8 naive, and one plate was used for CD8 memory. Blood TCR repertoires of a handful of healthy adults were deeply sequenced to estimate repertoire size and the extent of clonotype sharing between individuals. Libraries were prepared and TCR repertoires were sequenced by different laboratories using diverse techniques, in order to increase sequencing depth and limit assay-specific biases. Between about 0.94 and 8.9 billion PBMCs per donor were obtained by leukapheresis. Overall study results and their limits: Sharing across a few donors was observed for approximately 5% of naive CD4, 3.5% of naive CD8, over 2% of memory CD4, and about 0.39% of memory CD8 clonotypes. Clonotypes shared by all four sorted-subset donors showed higher generation probabilities than non-shared clonotypes. Sampling was restricted to blood, and TCR repertoires in tissue are likely to differ from TCR repertoires in blood. Pairwise subsampling indicated that sequencing depth was expected to affect the degree of clonotype sharing among donors. The genetic and exposure-history diversity represented was limited by the small number of donors. Naive subsets generally had larger estimated clonotype richness than memory subsets did. Even with the large sequencing depth, rarefaction of the sorted-subset datasets indicated that sequencing was incomplete.

The donors were healthy, HIV-negative adults with no recently reported acute infections or vaccinations. Every donor was a Caucasian adult living in Nashville, Tennessee, USA. CD4+ T cells were enriched through magnetic negative selection, after which naive cells were positively selected on CD45RA and the remaining negative fraction served as the memory subset. After blood collection by leukapheresis, PBMCs were isolated using Ficoll-Histopaque density gradient centrifugation and then cryopreserved in the vapor phase of liquid nitrogen. Analytical flow cytometry was used to check the purity and quantity of every magnetically sorted T cell population. From each sorted fraction, genomic DNA was isolated and quantified by UV absorbance on a Nanodrop 2000c. Using the deep immunoSEQ assay, multiplex PCR amplified TCR CDR3 regions from genomic DNA. Extracted genomic DNA from each cell subset was distributed evenly across all wells of several immunoSEQ 96-well plates, and each plate was treated as a replicate. For sorted subsets, each replicate PCR was loaded with 200 ng genomic DNA, equivalent to 25,000 to 35,000 T cell genomes. Purified libraries were measured with a Qubit 3.0 fluorometer, size-checked on a Bioanalyzer 2100, and measured again with the KAPA Library Quantification kit. Each immunoSEQ 96-well plate was sequenced on its own single-read 150-cycle Illumina NextSeq 550 flow cell. Under the source paper's analysis protocol: Because the immunoSEQ output included only junctional sequences and no quality scores, the filtering could not be the same as the filtering used for full-length reads. Sequences were annotated with PyIR, a Python wrapper for IgBLAST v1.9, and V/J genes and CDR3 were assigned using IMGT germline references. Any read was removed if the V/J assignment was weak (E-value above 1e-6), the CDR3 was missing, or the read contained stop codons, out-of-frame junctions, or ambiguous translated residues. A V3J clonotype was defined by an identical inferred V gene, J gene, and CDR3 amino acid sequence. The percentage overlap between two repertoires was calculated by dividing the number of shared unique clonotypes by the size of the smaller repertoire. Three approaches were used to assess repertoire richness: RTK rarefaction, the Chao1 estimator, and Recon v2.1 estimates of unobserved clonotypes. Generation probabilities for all TCRbeta clonotypes obtained by the gDNA method from a few donors were computed using OLGA. In TCRdb, the immuneACCESS table is reduced to in-frame sequences with V and J assigned. These tables do not hold every clone; where another copy was compared, an unresolved V gene accounts for under half, and the others remain unexplained. Clone size and the V and J calls come from that table; the DNA yielded D and trimming. Across this sample there are millions of clones, with 90% to 95% seen only once. The ten largest account for 0.14% of the sample.

Worth noting for this clone: Its antigen is not yet known. There are no base qualities to consult, and no much larger clone falls within one base.

The CDR3 numbers 14 residues from cysteine through phenylalanine. The read is trimmed to its CDR3 DNA, 42 bases read in frame from base 1. The germline V gene (reference sequence) supplies CDR1 PRHDT and CDR2 FYEKMQ. Here V drops 2 bases and J drops 5 bases, and the junction holds 3 bases not matched to any gene. The TCR originated in a man between 18 and 29 years old in good health. Input material: naive CD4+ T cells sorted from blood. Sample cell subset or site, as interpreted from the label and publication: CD45RA+ positively selected. The V and J segments used are TRBV13 and TRBJ2-5, with 9 junctional bases fitting TRBD2. The DNA is as follows: TGTGCCAGCAGCTTACTAGCGGGAACGGAGACCCAGTACTTC. Translated, it reads CASSLLAGTETQYF.